One sample yielded the 25 T cell receptor beta chains listed below, sequenced in a study of T cells after yellow fever vaccination. Via MiXCR, TCRdb re-called the 5' RACE reads, giving one row per CDR3 protein. The table includes just under 600,000 distinct CDR3 sequences, approximately 15% detected once. This specimen consisted of PBMCs, obtained on the day of the yellow fever booster vaccination. The receptors were sampled from a man younger than 40 who received the YFV17D yellow fever vaccine.

The chain joins TRBV30 to TRBJ2-1; 8 bases align to TRBD2. The CDR3 has 17 residues. In germline, CDR1 is GTSNPN, CDR2 SVGIG (reference sequence). Unmatched junction bases numbered 7, after V lost 0 bases and J lost 0 bases. The CDR3 sequence is CAWSVRRAGVSYNEQFF. CDR3 nucleotide sequence: TGTGCCTGGAGTGTAAGGAGAGCGGGGGTCTCCTACAATGAGCAGTTCTTC.

This clonotype was recorded a few times. The chain uses TRBV4-3 and TRBJ2-2; D remains unclear. From germline, CDR1 is LGHNA and CDR2 YSLEER. V shed 0 bases and J shed 2 bases, with 10 bases lying between them. There are 16 residues in the CDR3. The DNA of the CDR3 is TGCGCCAGCAGCCAAGATCGCATACAAAACACCGGGGAGCTGTTTTTT. This gives the protein CASSQDRIQNTGELFF.

This clonotype was seen a few times. The chain recombines TRBV9 with TRBJ2-2; D gene ambiguous. V lost 7 bases and J lost 4, with 5 bases in between. The length of the CDR3 is 11 residues. CDR1 is SGDLS and CDR2 is YYNGEE in the germline V gene. CDR3 amino acids: CASASTGELFF. CDR3 coding DNA: TGTGCCAGCGCATCCACCGGGGAGCTGTTTTTT.

This clonotype was detected many times. The rearrangement joins TRBV12-3 or TRBV12-4 to TRBJ1-2; D gene unclear. This CDR3 has 12 residues. Trimming took 4 bases from V and 4 from J, leaving 7 bases between them. The CDR3 reads CASSSVGYGYTF. The CDR3 bases are TGTGCCAGCAGTTCCGTCGGCTATGGCTACACCTTC.

The genes are TRBV6-2 or TRBV6-3 and TRBJ2-6, with no clear D. V lost 3 bases to trimming and J lost 1 base, with 13 bases between them. Germline assignment: CDR1 MNHEY and CDR2 SVGEGT. The CDR3 runs to 17 residues. The CDR3 sequence is CASSYGFLTSGANVLTF. The CDR3 coding sequence is TGTGCCAGCAGTTATGGGTTTCTGACATCTGGGGCCAACGTCCTGACTTTC.

The CDR3 is CASSTMGSYNSPLHF. CDR3 nucleotide sequence: TGTGCCAGCAGCACCATGGGCTCCTATAATTCACCCCTCCACTTT. This chain joins TRBV9 and TRBJ1-6, with D unclear. Germline CDR1 SGDLS, CDR2 YYNGEE. CDR3 length: 15 amino acids. The V end lost 4 bases, the J end lost 0 bases, and 8 bases lay between the germline ends.

This clonotype showed up just a few times. The chain is built from TRBV10-3 and TRBJ2-3; a weak D match, TRBD2 (6 bases). Trimming took 7 bases from V and 0 from J, leaving 8 bases between them. The CDR3 length is 13 residues. Germline V CDR1 and CDR2: ENHRY, SYGVKD. CDR3 coding DNA: TGTGCCATCACGGAGGGGAGCACAGATACGCAGTATTTT. Its translation: CAITEGSTDTQYF.

This clonotype was picked up a small number of times. CDR3 nucleotides: TGCAGTGCTAGGCATGCGGGAGTGGCAGATACGCAGTATTTT. Its protein product is CSARHAGVADTQYF. This chain joins TRBV20-1 and TRBJ2-3; TRBD2 matches at 7 bases. This CDR3 region has 14 residues. Unmatched junction bases numbered 7, after V lost 3 bases and J lost 4 bases. Germline V gene sequence: CDR1 DFQATT, CDR2 SNEGSKA (reference sequence).

This sequence joins TRBV6-2 or TRBV6-3 and TRBJ2-2; D is unclear. In germline, CDR1 is MNHEY, CDR2 SVGEGT. V gave up 6 bases and J gave up 4 bases, with 9 bases separating them. This CDR3 comprises 13 residues. The CDR3 nucleotides read TGTGCCAGCAGGTCCGACTTCACCGGGGAGCTGTTTTTT. This encodes CASRSDFTGELFF.

This clonotype turned up a few times. The CDR3 here is CASSRLAGAVSEQYF. The CDR3 nucleotides read TGCGCCAGCAGCCGACTAGCGGGAGCTGTGAGTGAGCAGTACTTC. This sequence joins TRBV5-1 and TRBJ2-7; 12 bases align to TRBD2. The germline CDR1 and CDR2 sequences are SGHRS and YFSETQ. With V trimmed by 4 bases and J by 7 bases, 9 bases remained unmatched. This CDR3 comprises 15 residues.

This chain connects TRBV6-1 to TRBJ2-7; D is unresolved. Per germline, CDR1 MNHNS and CDR2 SASEGT. The V gene lost 5 bases and the J gene lost 12 bases, with 17 bases spanning the gap. The CDR3 spans 12 residues. The CDR3, as DNA: TGTGCCAGCAGTCTTACGATCGTCCTCACGTACTTC. Amino acid sequence: CASSLTIVLTYF.

This clonotype was recorded a few times. The chain couples TRBV27 to TRBJ1-1, with D perhaps matching TRBD1 (6 bases). V was shortened by 8 bases and J by 1 base, with 23 bases between the two germline ends. Germline assignment: CDR1 MNHEY and CDR2 SMNVEV (reference sequence). This CDR3 is built from 17 residues. Here the CDR3 reads CASLMGRGWIRNTEAFF. CDR3 DNA sequence: TGTGCCAGCTTGATGGGCAGGGGCTGGATTAGGAACACTGAAGCTTTCTTT.

This clonotype was detected only once. This chain uses TRBV27 with TRBJ2-7; D is unclear. Trimming removed 2 bases from V and 2 bases from J, with 10 bases in between. The CDR3 sequence is 14 residues long. The germline V gene encodes CDR1 MNHEY and CDR2 SMNVEV (reference sequence). CDR3 DNA: TGTGCCAGCAGTTTACTGGGCCAGGCCTACGAGCAGTACTTC. It yields the protein CASSLLGQAYEQYF.

This clonotype was observed a few times. A much bigger clone sits one base away, suggesting this may be a read error. This chain joins TRBV20-1 and TRBJ2-1, with TRBD2 matching over 16 bases. Germline CDR1 is DFQATT and CDR2 is SNEGSKA (reference sequence). The CDR3 spans 16 residues. The CDR3 sequence is CCATGTSGRDSLEQFF. In nucleotides, the CDR3 is TGCTGTGCAACCGGGACTAGCGGGAGGGACTCGCTTGAGCAGTTCTTC.

The chain employs TRBV5-5 and TRBJ2-7, with D hard to call. This CDR3 has 14 residues. Trimming shortened V by 4 bases and J by 3 bases, and 14 bases separated the two germline ends. Germline assignment: CDR1 SGHKS and CDR2 YYEKEE (reference sequence). The CDR3 loop is CASSGRYGNYEQYF. Here the CDR3 DNA reads TGTGCCAGCAGCGGACGTTATGGCAACTACGAGCAGTACTTC.

The J gene is TRBJ1-5, the V gene TRBV30; maybe TRBD1 (5 bases). The CDR3 spans 13 residues. Germline V CDR1 and CDR2: GTSNPN, SVGIG (reference sequence). The V end lost 4 bases, the J end lost 2 bases, and 9 bases lay between the germline ends. CDR3 in amino acids: CAWNGGGNQPQHF. The CDR3 DNA sequence: TGTGCCTGGAATGGGGGGGGCAATCAGCCCCAGCATTTT. Together with reference TRBV30 and TRBJ1-5, the CDR3 gives the full variable domain: SQTIHQWPATLVQPVGSPLSLECTVEGTSNPNLYWYRQAAGRGLQLLFYSVGIGQISSEVPQNLSASRPQDRQFILSSKKLLLSDSGFYLCAWNGGGNQPQHFGDGTRLSIL.

A remark on this clonotype: Because it lacks the conserved phenylalanine or tryptophan at the end, this CDR3 is likely a read error. The chain has TRBV18 and TRBJ2-7; D gene ambiguous. Trimming removed 3 bases at V and 1 base at J, with 16 bases between. CDR1 is KGHSH, CDR2 LQKENI, per germline. This CDR3 region has 16 residues. The CDR3 loop is CASSPPKMSGSYEQYS. CDR3 in DNA: TGTGCCAGCTCACCCCCGAAAATGTCAGGTTCCTACGAGCAGTACTCC.

This chain joins TRBV27 and TRBJ1-1, with TRBD1 matching 7 bases. The CDR3 runs to 14 residues. Unmatched junction bases numbered 9, after V lost 5 bases and J lost 6 bases. Germline CDR1 is MNHEY and CDR2 is SMNVEV (reference sequence). The DNA of the CDR3 is TGTGCCAGCAGTCCGCAGGACAGGTGGGCTGAAGCTTTCTTT. This gives the protein CASSPQDRWAEAFF.

This clonotype was found a few times. This chain connects TRBV10-3 to TRBJ2-3; D not certain. CDR1 and CDR2 from the germline V gene are ENHRY and SYGVKD. The CDR3 is made up of 11 amino acids. The V and J ends lost 7 bases and 4 bases respectively, with 6 bases between them. This chain's CDR3 is CAIKGSDTQYF. In DNA form, the CDR3 reads TGTGCCATCAAAGGATCAGATACGCAGTATTTT.

This chain uses TRBV10-2 with TRBJ1-5, with a tentative D call TRBD1 (5 bases). Per the germline V gene, CDR1 is WSHSY and CDR2 is SAAADI. Trimming took 4 bases from V and 7 from J, leaving 11 bases between them. The CDR3 consists of 13 residues. CDR3 in amino acids: CASSGGRGQPQHF. CDR3 coding DNA: TGCGCCAGCAGTGGGGGTCGGGGCCAGCCCCAGCATTTT.

The table lists this clonotype with a few counts. The J gene is TRBJ1-2, the V gene TRBV18, with D uncertain. The CDR3 has 15 residues. Per the germline V gene, CDR1 is KGHSH and CDR2 is LQKENI. Trimming removed 3 bases at V and 3 bases at J, with 14 bases between. CDR3 region: CASSPSARVDYGYTF. The CDR3 DNA is TGTGCCAGCTCACCGTCGGCAAGGGTTGACTATGGCTACACCTTC.

This clonotype was observed at least ten times. The chain joins TRBV29-1 to TRBJ2-5, with D unresolved. This CDR3 has 10 residues. V lost 8 bases and J 2 bases, leaving 6 bases between the germline ends. The germline V gene has CDR1 SQVTM and CDR2 ANQGSEA. The CDR3 is CSYLQETQYF. The CDR3 nucleotides are TGCAGCTACCTGCAAGAGACCCAGTACTTC.

The chain recombines TRBV27 with TRBJ1-5; possibly TRBD1 for D (5 bases). The CDR3 runs 13 residues. Germline CDR1 is MNHEY and CDR2 is SMNVEV (reference sequence). Deletions cut 7 bases from V and 6 bases from J, with 13 bases between. CDR3 loop: CASTLGEGQPQHF. CDR3 nucleotide sequence: TGTGCCAGCACCTTGGGGGAGGGTCAGCCCCAGCATTTT.

J is TRBJ2-7 and V is TRBV18; D might be TRBD1 (5 bases). This CDR3 is 13 amino acids long. In germline, CDR1 is KGHSH, CDR2 LQKENI. The ends were cut back, 4 bases at V and 6 bases at J, with 13 bases in the middle. The chain's CDR3 is CASSLMRQGEQYF. CDR3 in DNA: TGTGCCAGCTCACTTATGCGGCAGGGCGAGCAGTACTTC.

This clonotype has more than one count but fewer than ten. The chain employs TRBV9 and TRBJ1-2; D perhaps matches TRBD1 (6 bases). The CDR3 runs to 15 residues. The V end lost 3 bases, the J end lost 6 bases, and 18 bases lay between the germline ends. CDR1 is SGDLS and CDR2 is YYNGEE in the germline V gene. CDR3 residues: CASSGRDTIPNGYTF. CDR3 DNA: TGTGCCAGCAGCGGCCGGGACACCATCCCCAATGGCTACACCTTC.